What follows are 8 T cell receptor beta chains derived from one specimen sequenced in a study of T-cell memory formation after mild COVID-19 (dated by TCRdb to about 2021). Library preparation used 5' RACE. Sequencing took place on an Illumina NovaSeq 6000. TCRdb ran its own pipeline on the public reads, namely fastp trimming at Q25 and MiXCR clone calling, and kept in-frame beta chains. Rows are unified per CDR3 protein, each entry keeping the most common DNA and genes. The sample data list 150,000 to 200,000 distinct CDR3 sequences, and 11% of these were observed just once. Of the sample, about 3.5% falls within the top ten clones. The specimen sequenced was PBMCs or a T cell subset sorted from them (not recorded which). Receptors were obtained from a man younger than 35 who had mild COVID-19 (a few samples of this study predate the infection). The sample titles of this study are shuffled in the database, so cell type and time point are left out; the donor was told from shared clones.

V usage is TRBV11-2 and J usage is TRBJ1-2; 8 bases line up with TRBD1. The V gene end was trimmed by 5 bases and the J gene end by 8 bases; junction bases not matched to a gene: 7. In germline, CDR1 is SGHAT, CDR2 FQNNGV. The CDR3 covers 13 residues. In nucleotides, the CDR3 is TGTGCCAGCAGCACTCAGGGGGCAGGCGGCTACACCTTC. Encoded protein: CASSTQGAGGYTF.

V usage is TRBV9 and J usage is TRBJ1-6; 8 bases map to TRBD1. Trimming cost V 4 bases and J 0 bases; bases outside gene matches: 6. Germline values: CDR1 SGDLS, CDR2 YYNGEE. The CDR3 contains 17 residues. The CDR3 is CASSSRDRSSYNSPLHF. Written as DNA, the CDR3 is TGTGCCAGCAGCAGTCGGGACAGGAGCTCCTATAATTCACCCCTCCACTTT.

This clonotype was found a few times. The chain combines TRBV2 with TRBJ1-1; D unclear. There are 13 residues in the CDR3. Trimming cost V 7 bases and J 5 bases, with 14 bases left between them. Germline-derived CDR1 and CDR2 are SNHLY and FYNNEI. Here the CDR3 reads CASNKEGKTEAFF. The CDR3 DNA reads TGTGCCAGCAATAAGGAGGGAAAGACTGAAGCTTTCTTT.

This clonotype was detected only a few times. The J gene is TRBJ2-5, the V gene TRBV7-9; 8 bases are shared with TRBD2. The CDR3 consists of 15 residues. The germline V gene encodes CDR1 SEHNR and CDR2 FQNEAQ (reference sequence). V dropped 5 bases and J dropped 4; count of bases not matched to a gene: 9. This CDR3 reads CASSASGRGRETQYF. In nucleotides, the CDR3 is TGTGCCAGCAGCGCGTCCGGGAGGGGGAGAGAGACCCAGTACTTC.

The genes are TRBV20-1 and TRBJ2-5, with 12 nucleotides matching TRBD1. This CDR3 has 14 residues. The V and J ends lost 3 bases and 5 bases, in that order; junction bases with no gene match: 4. Germline V gene sequence: CDR1 DFQATT, CDR2 SNEGSKA (reference sequence). In nucleotides, the CDR3 is TGCAGTGCTAGGGGACAGGGGGCCGCGGAGACCCAGTACTTC. Translating gives CSARGQGAAETQYF.

In this sample, this clonotype turned up a few times. The chain combines TRBV12-3 or TRBV12-4 with TRBJ2-1; 11 bases line up with TRBD2. V dropped 6 bases and J dropped 7; count of bases not matched to a gene: 5. CDR3 length equals 14 residues. In nucleotides, the CDR3 is TGTGCCAGCAGCAGACTAGCGGGGAATAATGAGCAGTTCTTC. Amino acid sequence: CASSRLAGNNEQFF.

This clonotype has a count of ten or more. The chain employs TRBV6-5 and TRBJ2-5; TRBD2 matches at 14 bases. The CDR3 is 14 residues long. Germline CDR1 is MNHEY and CDR2 is SVGAGI. Unmatched junction bases numbered 5, after V lost 7 bases and J lost 7 bases. Here the CDR3 reads CASKGLAGGGTQYF. Here the CDR3 DNA reads TGTGCCAGCAAAGGACTAGCGGGGGGTGGGACCCAGTACTTC.

This clonotype was seen more than once but under ten times. The genes are TRBV5-1 and TRBJ2-3; 8 nucleotides agree with TRBD2. The V segment lost 4 bases and the J segment 3 bases; nucleotides outside the gene matches: 13. The germline CDR1 and CDR2 sequences are SGHRS and YFSETQ. CDR3 length: 17 residues. The CDR3 protein is CASSKERLAMSTDTQYF. The CDR3, as DNA: TGCGCCAGCAGCAAAGAGAGACTAGCGATGAGTACAGATACGCAGTATTTT.